This passage covers 25 T cell receptor beta chains from one sample sequenced in a study of identifying expanded T cells in peripheral blood. Some clones are missing from TCRdb's copy, which holds only in-frame ones; the method was immunoSEQ multiplex PCR. The sample has about 100,000 clones; about 90% are singletons. The sample was blood. The receptors shown here come from a person between 18 and 70 years old in good health.

The chain uses TRBV7-3 and TRBJ1-1; 8 nucleotides agree with TRBD1. The V segment lost 2 bases and the J segment 4 bases; nucleotides outside the gene matches: 6. CDR1 is SGHTA, CDR2 FQGTGA, per germline. This CDR3 contains 15 residues. DNA of the CDR3: TGTGCCAGCAGCTTACAGGGGGCTGAGGTCACTGAAGCTTTCTTT. Protein: CASSLQGAEVTEAFF.

CDR3 loop: CASSLLADAYEQYF. The CDR3 DNA reads TGTGCCAGTAGTCTCCTGGCAGACGCCTACGAGCAGTACTTC. This rearrangement joins TRBV19 to TRBJ2-7; D remains ambiguous. The V end lost 5 bases, the J end lost 2 bases, and 13 bases lay between the germline ends. In germline, CDR1 is LNHDA, CDR2 SQIVND (reference sequence). The CDR3 length is 14 residues.

Only a few counts were recorded for this clone. The CDR3 region is CASRLAGGGYGYTF. Here the CDR3 DNA reads TGTGCCAGCAGGCTGGCAGGGGGCGGCTATGGCTACACCTTC. The chain recombines TRBV5-8 with TRBJ1-2, with TRBD1 matching over 8 bases. CDR1 and CDR2 from the germline V gene are SGHTS and YDEGEE. The CDR3 has 14 residues. V was clipped by 5 bases and J by 4 bases; unmatched bases: 7.

The V and J genes are TRBV27 and TRBJ1-2; D is unresolved. V was trimmed by 6 bases and J by 7 bases, leaving 15 bases between them. CDR1 is MNHEY and CDR2 is SMNVEV in the germline V gene (reference sequence). CDR3 length: 13 amino acids. The CDR3 sequence: CASSRSGVFGYTF. Written as DNA, the CDR3 is TGTGCCAGCAGCCGCTCCGGGGTGTTTGGCTACACCTTC.

This rearrangement joins TRBV29-1 to TRBJ1-2; TRBD1 is a possible D gene (5 bases). CDR1 is SQVTM, CDR2 ANQGSEA, per germline. Trimming pared 4 bases from V and 2 bases from J, leaving 17 bases between. The CDR3 is 15 residues long. The CDR3, as DNA: TGCAGCGTTGCCCCGCCGGGCGGGGCAAACTATGGCTACACCTTC. Amino acids: CSVAPPGGANYGYTF.

The V and J genes are TRBV30 and TRBJ1-2; 7 nucleotides match TRBD1. Germline V gene data show CDR1 as GTSNPN and CDR2 as SVGIG (reference sequence). V dropped 0 bases and J dropped 4; count of bases not matched to a gene: 2. This CDR3 comprises 13 residues. In nucleotides, the CDR3 is TGTGCCTGGAGTGTACGGGACAGCTATGGCTACACCTTC. Encoded protein: CAWSVRDSYGYTF.

The chain combines TRBV5-6 with TRBJ1-1, with D unclear. Trimming removed 2 bases at V and 7 bases at J, with 6 bases between. Germline-derived CDR1 and CDR2 are SGHDT and YYEEEE. This CDR3 spans 11 amino acids. The CDR3 reads CASSLNHEAFF. The CDR3 nucleotides are TGTGCCAGCAGCTTAAACCATGAAGCTTTCTTT.

The chain is built from TRBV2 and TRBJ2-2, with TRBD2 matching 9 bases. The germline gives CDR1 SNHLY, CDR2 FYNNEI. The CDR3 sequence is 16 residues long. The V and J ends lost 8 bases and 4 bases, in that order; junction bases with no gene match: 11. This CDR3 is CASGGAREGGTGELFF. For the CDR3, the DNA is TGTGCCAGCGGGGGTGCGCGGGAGGGAGGCACCGGGGAGCTGTTTTTT.

CDR3 nucleotide sequence: TGTGCCAGCACCTTGCTGGGACAGGGTGACGAGCAGTACTTC. This translates into CASTLLGQGDEQYF. The rearrangement links TRBV7-3 to TRBJ2-7; 9 bases are a match to TRBD1. Germline assignment: CDR1 SGHTA and CDR2 FQGTGA. The CDR3 length is 14 residues. After removal of 7 bases from V and 5 bases from J, the junction contained 9 bases not matched to a gene.

The rearrangement links TRBV9 to TRBJ2-3, with D hard to call. This CDR3 spans 14 amino acids. V dropped 5 bases and J dropped 0 bases, with 10 bases sitting between them. Germline CDR1 SGDLS, CDR2 YYNGEE. CDR3 protein: CASSPGPSTDTQYF. CDR3 coding DNA: TGTGCCAGCAGTCCCGGACCTAGCACAGATACGCAGTATTTT.

This sequence joins TRBV2 and TRBJ1-5; tentatively, D is TRBD1 (6 bases). Germline V CDR1 and CDR2: SNHLY, FYNNEI. The CDR3 is made up of 15 amino acids. Between the trimmed V and J ends, which lost 2 bases and 6 bases, there was a span of 14 bases. CDR3 in DNA: TGTGCCAGCAGTGAAAGCCAGGGGCCGAGTCAGCCCCAGCATTTT. Encoded protein: CASSESQGPSQPQHF.

The V gene is TRBV4-1, the J gene TRBJ1-2; D unclear. This CDR3 region has 16 residues. V was trimmed by 0 bases and J by 2 bases, leaving 13 bases between them. The germline V gene has CDR1 MGHRA and CDR2 YSYEKL. This CDR3 is CASSQEEGVRNYGYTF. CDR3 coding DNA: TGCGCCAGCAGCCAAGAGGAGGGAGTTAGGAACTATGGCTACACCTTC.

V gene TRBV7-2 combines with J gene TRBJ1-2, with 9 bases matching TRBD1. CDR1 SGHTA and CDR2 FQGNSA come from the germline V gene. V shed 2 bases, J shed 4 bases, and the junction held 14 bases outside the gene matches. The CDR3 extends over 18 amino acids. CDR3 coding DNA: TGTGCCAGCAGCTTACCGGAAAGTCTGGGACAGGGAACCTATGGCTACACCTTC. This encodes CASSLPESLGQGTYGYTF.

V and J are TRBV2 and TRBJ1-3, with D tentatively TRBD1 (6 bases). There are 13 residues in the CDR3. Germline V lookup: CDR1 SNHLY, CDR2 FYNNEI. V lost 4 bases and J lost 2, with 6 bases in between. CDR3 in DNA: TGTGCCAGCAGTGCAGGGGCTGGAAACACCATATATTTT. It codes for CASSAGAGNTIYF.

The gene calls are TRBV10-3 and TRBJ1-6; D remains ambiguous. Trimming left V 0 bases short and J 4 bases short, with 13 bases between. CDR1 and CDR2 from the germline V gene are ENHRY and SYGVKD. The CDR3 covers 17 residues. The CDR3, as DNA: TGTGCCATCAGTGAGTCGAACGGCCAGTATTATAATTCACCCCTCCACTTT. This translates into CAISESNGQYYNSPLHF.

The rearrangement joins TRBV2 to TRBJ1-6; D is possibly TRBD1 (6 bases). Germline CDR1 is SNHLY and CDR2 is FYNNEI. The CDR3 sequence is 16 residues long. V dropped 3 bases and J dropped 8 bases, with 17 bases sitting between them. In DNA, the CDR3 is TGTGCCAGCAGTGATTACAGAACAGGGTACGATTCACCCCTCCACTTT. Its protein is CASSDYRTGYDSPLHF.

The rearrangement joins TRBV7-3 to TRBJ1-1; D gene uncertain. V was clipped by 0 bases and J by 1 base, with 9 bases between them. The CDR3 contains 15 residues. The germline gives CDR1 SGHTA, CDR2 FQGTGA. CDR3 nucleotides: TGTGCCAGCAGCTTAACACCGACCGGGAACACTGAAGCTTTCTTT. Translation gives CASSLTPTGNTEAFF.

This chain joins TRBV19 and TRBJ1-5; TRBD1 might be the D (5 bases). Trimming removed 6 bases at V and 3 bases at J, with 9 bases between. This CDR3 is built from 13 residues. The germline gives CDR1 LNHDA, CDR2 SQIVND (reference sequence). The CDR3 coding sequence is TGTGCCAGTAGGGGGACCAACAATCAGCCCCAGCATTTT. Amino acid sequence: CASRGTNNQPQHF.

This chain connects TRBV7-9 to TRBJ1-1; 7 bases match TRBD1. CDR3 size: 17 residues. V shed 2 bases and J 7 bases; nucleotides not matched to a gene: 16. The germline V gene has CDR1 SEHNR and CDR2 FQNEAQ (reference sequence). DNA of the CDR3: TGTGCCAGCAGCTTAAAGGCCCTGGACAGGCGGTGGGGTGAAGCTTTCTTT. It yields the protein CASSLKALDRRWGEAFF.

This rearrangement joins TRBV12-5 to TRBJ2-2, with D possibly TRBD2 on 6 matching bases. The CDR3 is 15 amino acids. CDR1 is LGHNT, CDR2 FRNRAP, per germline. Trimming shortened V by 5 bases and J by 4 bases, and 14 bases separated the two germline ends. CDR3 sequence reads: CASGPPGLSTGELFF. CDR3 DNA: TGTGCTAGTGGTCCTCCGGGACTGAGCACCGGGGAGCTGTTTTTT.

The chain links TRBV29-1 to TRBJ1-1, with D unclear. Per the germline V gene, CDR1 is SQVTM and CDR2 is ANQGSEA. The CDR3 runs 12 residues. The V and J ends lost 3 bases and 4 bases respectively, with 9 bases between them. The CDR3 DNA reads as TGCAGCGTTGACAGAGGGTTCACTGAAGCTTTCTTT. Its protein product is CSVDRGFTEAFF.

As DNA, the CDR3 is TGTGCCAGCAGTGAAGATAGCGGGGGGGCCGTGGATACGCAGTATTTT. Translation: CASSEDSGGAVDTQYF. The V call is TRBV25-1, the J call TRBJ2-3; 11 bases line up with TRBD2. CDR3 length equals 16 residues. V lost 2 bases and J lost 6; bases outside the gene matches: 7. Germline V gives CDR1 MGHDK, CDR2 SYGVNS.

The chain has TRBV7-8 and TRBJ2-7; TRBD2 aligns across 7 bases. The germline V gene has CDR1 SGHVS and CDR2 FQNEAQ. CDR3 length: 15 amino acids. Trimming removed 0 bases from V and 4 bases from J; junction bases left unmatched: 6. DNA of the CDR3: TGTGCCAGCAGCTTAGCGTCGGGGGAGGGTTACGAGCAGTACTTC. Amino acids: CASSLASGEGYEQYF.

This chain links TRBV7-9 with TRBJ1-2, with 11 positions matching TRBD1. This CDR3 is built from 14 residues. In germline, CDR1 is SEHNR, CDR2 FQNEAQ (reference sequence). Trimming took 3 bases from V and 7 from J; bases not matched to a gene: 4. CDR3 sequence reads: CASSLGQGEAGYTF. Here the CDR3 DNA reads TGTGCCAGCAGCTTGGGACAGGGGGAGGCTGGCTACACCTTC.

The genes are TRBV5-6 and TRBJ1-1; 8 nucleotides match TRBD1. Germline values: CDR1 SGHDT, CDR2 YYEEEE. V was pared by 2 bases and J by 4 bases, with 1 base of the junction left unmatched. This CDR3 spans 13 amino acids. The CDR3 protein is CASSFTGGTEAFF. The CDR3 region has the DNA TGTGCCAGCAGCTTTACAGGGGGCACTGAAGCTTTCTTT.